The rows below give T cell receptor beta chains drawn from one sample of a study of T cells after yellow fever vaccination. Each CDR3 protein gets one entry after TCRdb re-called the 5' RACE reads with MiXCR. Of roughly 340,000 distinct CDR3 sequences listed, approximately 4.2% are singletons. The source material was PBMCs, sampled 5 days after the yellow fever booster vaccination. These receptors all come from a man aged 18 to 30 who received the YFV17D yellow fever vaccine. Each CDR3 is given with its conserved first and last residue. D genes are given only for firm matches. Some rows mark clone size as missing; the rest say once, few, many or name a class of expanded clone.

>TRBJ2-3|many|NA|TRBV7-3
TGTGCCAGCAGCTCCCCCTCAGATACGCAGTATTTT
CASSSPSDTQYF
>TRBJ2-5|few|NA|TRBV30
TGTGCCTGGAGTGGACAGGACAAAGAGACCCAGTACTTC
CAWSGQDKETQYF
>TRBJ2-7|many|NA|TRBV7-6
TGTGCCAGCAGCTTAAAAAGCGGGCCTCCCTACGAGCAGTACTTC
CASSLKSGPPYEQYF
>TRBJ2-5|NA|TRBD2|TRBV24-1
TGTGCCACCAGTGATCCGGGGGGGCACGGAGAGACCCAGTACTTC
CATSDPGGHGETQYF
>TRBJ1-2|many|TRBD1|TRBV10-3
TGTGCCATCAGTGAGTCCCGGGACAGTGCCTATGGCTACACCTTC
CAISESRDSAYGYTF
>TRBJ2-1|NA|NA|TRBV29-1
TGCAGCGTTGACACGACCCCAGAGGAGCAGTTCTTC
CSVDTTPEEQFF
>TRBJ1-4|NA|NA|TRBV7-7
TGTGCCAGCAGCTTAGGAGGGGGGAGAACTAATGAAAAACTGTTTTTT
CASSLGGGRTNEKLFF
>TRBJ2-3|few|NA|TRBV27
TGTGCCAGCAGTCATGGGGCTTCCTACCGCACAGATACGCAGTATTTT
CASSHGASYRTDTQYF
>TRBJ2-5|NA|NA|TRBV7-9
TGTGCCAGCAGCTGGGGAGCCGGGGTCCAAGAGACCCAGTACTTC
CASSWGAGVQETQYF
>TRBJ2-2|many|NA|TRBV15
TGTGCCACCAGCAGAGATTTACAGGGCGCCGGGGAGCTGTTTTTT
CATSRDLQGAGELFF
>TRBJ2-3|few|NA|TRBV15
TGTGCCACCAGCCAGCTCGAGTGGCGGGCTTTCACAGATACGCAGTATTTT
CATSQLEWRAFTDTQYF
>TRBJ2-5|NA|TRBD2|TRBV28
TGTGCCAGCAGTTTGGACAGTAGCCCTAGCGGGGGGAGAAAGACCCAGTACTTC
CASSLDSSPSGGRKTQYF
>TRBJ1-1|NA|NA|TRBV4-1
TGCGCCAGCAGCCAAGATTCGAGGTCGGCTGGTACACGAGCTTTCTTT
CASSQDSRSAGTRAFF
>TRBJ2-7|many|NA|TRBV9
TGTGCCAGCAGCGTAGGTTCGGGGGACTACGAGCAGTACTTC
CASSVGSGDYEQYF
>TRBJ2-7|many|TRBD1|TRBV7-2
TGTGCCAGCAGCCGTCCGGGACAGAACTACGAGCAGTACTTC
CASSRPGQNYEQYF
>TRBJ2-1|many|TRBD2|TRBV5-4
TGTGCCAGCAGCCCTATATTAGCGGGGGGGCAGGATGAGCAGTTCTTC
CASSPILAGGQDEQFF
>TRBJ2-7|many|TRBD1|TRBV5-5
TGTGCCAGCAGCTCGGCCGGGACAGTGGCCTACGAGCAGTACTTC
CASSSAGTVAYEQYF
>TRBJ1-2|few|NA|TRBV21-1
TGTGCCCACAAGCCGGGTGCTAACTATGGCTACACCTTC
CAHKPGANYGYTF
>TRBJ1-2|few|NA|TRBV18
TGTGCCAGCTCTCCCCAGGGAGGGCTACCCTATGGCTACACCTTC
CASSPQGGLPYGYTF
>TRBJ2-2|few|TRBD2|TRBV4-1
TGCGCCAGCAGCCCCTACCCGACTAGCCCCAACACCGGGGAGCTGTTTTTT
CASSPYPTSPNTGELFF
>TRBJ2-5|many|NA|TRBV12-3/TRBV12-4
TGTGCCAGCAGTCCCTTCCTAGCGCGCCAAGAGACCCAGTACTTC
CASSPFLARQETQYF
>TRBJ1-3|NA|TRBD1|TRBV18
TGTGCCAGCTCATCTTTCGGACAGGGGGCTGGAAACACCATATATTTT
CASSSFGQGAGNTIYF
>TRBJ1-2|NA|NA|TRBV4-3
TGCGCCAGCAGCCAAGATCAAGGACGGGAATATGGCTACACCTTC
CASSQDQGREYGYTF
>TRBJ2-1|few|NA|TRBV11-2
TGTGCCAGCAGCTCCTTAACGGCGAGCTCCTACAATGAGCAGTTCTTC
CASSSLTASSYNEQFF
>TRBJ1-2|few|NA|TRBV7-3
TGTGCCAGCGGCAACAGGCTCTATGGCTACACCTTC
CASGNRLYGYTF
>TRBJ2-4|few|NA|TRBV29-1
TGCAGCGTTGACTGGGCTAACATTCAGTACTTC
CSVDWANIQYF
>TRBJ2-1|few|NA|TRBV6-2/TRBV6-3
TGTGCCAGCAGTTACTCTGCGGGGACCTACAATGAGCAGTTCTTC
CASSYSAGTYNEQFF
>TRBJ2-1|NA|NA|TRBV7-3
TGTGCCAGCAGCGGCACAGGGACCAACAATGAGCAGTTCTTC
CASSGTGTNNEQFF
>TRBJ1-2|NA|NA|TRBV5-1
TGCGCCTGCAGCTTTATAGCGGGAGGCAATGGCTACACCTTC
CACSFIAGGNGYTF
>TRBJ2-5|few|NA|TRBV12-3/TRBV12-4
TGTGCCAGCACCCTAGCAGGGGTCGAGACCCAGTACTTC
CASTLAGVETQYF
>TRBJ1-1|few|NA|TRBV20-1
TGCAGTGCCCCCGTGTTCCCTGGGGCTTTCTTT
CSAPVFPGAFF
>TRBJ1-2|many|NA|TRBV2
TGTGCCAGCAGTGTTCAGCCCCAAAACAACTATGGCTACACCTTC
CASSVQPQNNYGYTF
>TRBJ2-3|NA|NA|TRBV5-4
TGTGCCAGCAGCTTGATCACAGGGTCTGGCACAGATACGCAGTATTTT
CASSLITGSGTDTQYF
>TRBJ2-1|few|TRBD2|TRBV20-1
TGCAGCCACAGCGGGGGCCGCTCCTACAATGAGCAGTTCTTC
CSHSGGRSYNEQFF
>TRBJ2-1|few|NA|TRBV6-5
TGTGCCAGCAGTTACTCATGGGACGTGCGATACAATGAGCAGTTCTTC
CASSYSWDVRYNEQFF
>TRBJ2-2|few|TRBD2|TRBV4-1
TGCGCCAGCAGCCTACTAGCGGGGGGGCAGGCCGGGGAGCTGTTTTTT
CASSLLAGGQAGELFF
>TRBJ2-5|few|TRBD1|TRBV20-1
TGCAGTGCTAAACGACAGGGGAGAGAGACCCAGTACTTC
CSAKRQGRETQYF
>TRBJ1-6|few|NA|TRBV5-1
TGCGCCAGCAGCTCATATCAGACGAATTCACCCCTCCACTTT
CASSSYQTNSPLHF
>TRBJ2-7|NA|NA|TRBV15
TGTGCCACCAGCAGAGAAGGGTTCTACGAGCAGTACTTC
CATSREGFYEQYF
>TRBJ2-1|many|TRBD2|TRBV12-3/TRBV12-4
TGTGCCAGCAGTCTAGCGGGGGGGCGTTATGAGCAGTTCTTC
CASSLAGGRYEQFF
>TRBJ2-7|few|NA|TRBV12-5
TGTGCTAGTGGAAGTCCACAGCAGTACTTC
CASGSPQQYF
>TRBJ1-6|NA|NA|TRBV7-3
TGTGCCAGCAGCCCGGGGGGTGGCGATTCACCCCTCCACTTT
CASSPGGGDSPLHF
>TRBJ2-5|NA|NA|TRBV6-5
TGTGCCAGCAGGGACACAGGGGGGGGAGAGACCCAGTACTTC
CASRDTGGGETQYF
>TRBJ2-6|many|TRBD1|TRBV25-1
TGTGCCAGCAGCGCACAGGGGTTCAGCTCTGGGGCCAACGTCCTGACTTTC
CASSAQGFSSGANVLTF
>TRBJ2-5|NA|NA|TRBV20-1
TGCAGTGTCCGGGCCCGGCACCAAGAGACCCAGTACTTC
CSVRARHQETQYF
>TRBJ2-2|few|TRBD1|TRBV9
TGTGCCAGCAGCGCGAATGAGGGACAGGGGATGACCGGGGAGCTGTTTTTT
CASSANEGQGMTGELFF
>TRBJ1-4|many|NA|TRBV30
TGTGCCTGGAGGGGAGCAACTAATGAAAAACTGTTTTTT
CAWRGATNEKLFF
>TRBJ1-5|NA|NA|TRBV24-1
TGTGCCACCAGTACGTCGACCGAACGGCAACCCCAGCATTTT
CATSTSTERQPQHF
>TRBJ1-6|few|NA|TRBV19
TGTGCCAGTAGTCCGGTCGGGAGCTCCTATAATTCACCCCTCCACTTT
CASSPVGSSYNSPLHF
>TRBJ1-6|few|NA|TRBV9
TGTGCCAGCAGCGAACAGGGACGTGAAGCCCTCCACTTT
CASSEQGREALHF
>TRBJ1-6|few|NA|TRBV5-1
TGCGCCAGCAGCTTAGCCGGGACCGCGAATTCACCCCTCCACTTT
CASSLAGTANSPLHF
>TRBJ2-3|many|NA|TRBV5-1
TGCGCCAGCAGCTTGGTAGTTACGGGGCTAAGCACAGATACGCAGTATTTT
CASSLVVTGLSTDTQYF
>TRBJ1-5|NA|NA|TRBV2
TGTGCCAGCAGTAGTATAACAGGGTCGGCCAATCAGCCCCAGCATTTT
CASSSITGSANQPQHF